This TCR beta chain appears in the sequencing data of a study of T cells in Graves' hyperthyroidism and ophthalmopathy. Study details: Peripheral blood sampling occurred at initial diagnosis, before any treatment.

Trimming took off 8 bases at V and 1 base at J, with 12 bases between the two ends. Per the germline V gene, CDR1 is LNHNV and CDR2 is YYDKDF (reference sequence). The CDR3 has 14 residues. Amplified regions were TCR beta CDR3 sequences from RNA transcripts. Carried out on the TCR CDR3, a first-round RT-PCR used the HTBI primer set. TCRdb re-called the multiplex PCR reads through MiXCR, storing one row per CDR3 protein. The table has some 270,000 distinct CDR3 sequences, around 24% seen once. Disease lasting under 3 months, a NOSPECS grade of at least 4, and a Clinical Activity Score of at least 3 were features of the ophthalmopathy patients. Many counts were recorded for this clonotype. Antigen unknown. Study-level results: Prediction of ophthalmopathy progression came a median roughly 6.4 months pre-onset. Blood held most thyroid clonotypes expanded above 0.001 frequency.

The chain links TRBV15 to TRBJ1-5; a weak D match, TRBD1 (5 bases). The sample comprised blood. The TCR was taken from a woman aged 40 to 50 with Graves' ophthalmopathy. The DNA for the CDR3 is TGTGCCACCCACTCAGGGCACAGCAATCAGCCCCAGCATTTT. This sequence encodes CATHSGHSNQPQHF.